The source of this T cell receptor beta chain is a study of T cell responses to AZD1222 COVID-19 vaccine (dated by TCRdb to the early 2020s). A note on the overall study: Because spike-specific TCR depth and breadth did not differ between the two schedules, AZD1222 recipients who got a second dose at roughly 4 weeks were pooled with those who got a second dose at roughly 12 weeks. TCR sequencing was performed for over 230 trial participants, of whom about 200 were given two doses of AZD1222 and around 26 were given two doses of MenACWY control vaccine. Trial participants were enrolled by age into subgroups of 18-55, 56-69 and 70-plus years, and around 150, 29 and 61 TCR-sequenced participants, respectively, were included in these subgroups.

On this clone: The clone's antigen remains unknown. No base quality information exists; no much larger clone differs at one position.

The CDR3 regions of human TCRbeta chains were analyzed by immunosequencing. The published analysis was carried out like this. TCRs in the repertoires were matched against a reference library of SARS-CoV-2-specific TCRs that had been generated with the MIRA antigen-specificity platform. Breadth was defined as the fraction of unique TCRs that were SARS-CoV-2-associated, and depth was defined as the fraction of total T cells that were SARS-CoV-2-associated. Using the MIRA data, each spike-specific TCR was mapped to the spike region that the TCR reacts to and placed in a CD4 or CD8 class. Log10-transformed breadth and depth values were compared by one-way ANOVA with Sidak's multiple comparisons tests. The table was pulled from immuneACCESS by TCRdb, which kept in-frame rearrangements only. Such tables lose some clones; where checked, under half of the loss comes from unresolved V genes, and the rest has no known cause. The V and J calls and clone size are taken from that table; D and trimming were inferred from the DNA. The sample includes around 110,000 clones, with about 80% observed a single time. Clones ranked in the top ten supply about 9.4% of the sample.

What the time point label conveys for this sample: baseline before first vaccination. Samples from vaccinated people were obtained from the UK trials COV001 and COV002, which included a single-blind randomized controlled phase 2/3 trial of AZD1222 (ChAdOx1 nCoV-19) in healthy adults. Trial participant PBMC samples were collected at day 0 and day 28 after the second dose for TCRbeta chain sequencing. What the work shows at the level of the full study, not this receptor alone: After two AZD1222 doses, both the breadth and the depth of spike-specific TCRs were significantly higher than at day 0 and than in MenACWY recipients. Reportedly, close to half of the unique spike-specific TCRs recognized epitopes lying outside the regions that are mutated in the B.1.351 and B.1.1.7 variants. In the small 56-69-year group, the increase in depth fell short of significance, most likely because of low power. Because no day 14 peak-response samples were available, the repertoires could be characterized only after the peak T cell response. Conclusions about previously exposed vaccinees were limited because only five to seven AZD1222 recipients were SARS-CoV-2 seropositive at baseline. Vaccine-associated CD4 TCRs spanned the whole spike protein, with dominant responses in regions 160-218 and 743-854. Participants were mostly white British, with more females than males. The authors suggested clonal diversity may have been underestimated.

This sequence originates from an adult in good health. Sequencing was performed on peripheral blood, taken on day 0 of AZD1222 vaccination.

CDR3 reads: CASSFGLAGENSEQFF. Read as DNA, the sequence is TGTGCCAGCAGCTTTGGACTAGCGGGAGAGAATAGTGAGCAGTTCTTC. Recombination joined TRBV7-3 with TRBJ2-1; 13 central bases correspond to TRBD2. The germline V gene sets CDR1 to SGHTA and CDR2 to FQGTGA. The V end gives up 3 bases and the J end 9 bases, leaving 8 bases in the junction not matched to a gene. The CDR3 holds 16 amino acids from the cysteine to the phenylalanine. The entry retains the CDR3 DNA only, 48 bases that are in frame from base 1.